This T cell receptor beta chain was captured in a study of blood T cell repertoires in COVID-19. The CDR3 covers 15 residues. Germline CDR1 and CDR2: MDHEN and SYDVKM. The V end was cut by 11 bases, the J end by 7 bases, with 27 bases between. Assay: immunoSEQ multiplex PCR; the TCRdb copy retains only in-frame clones and omits some. This repertoire shows a few hundred thousand clones, 80% to 85% found once; its top ten account for roughly 3.6%. Residents of about two dozen US areas, aged 18 to 89 years, made up the participants. The sample consisted of PBMCs or T cells enriched from blood (not recorded which). This clonotype originated in a man in his forties or fifties who had recovered from COVID-19. J is TRBJ2-7 and V is TRBV28; D perhaps matches TRBD1 (8 bases). CDR3 bases: TGTGCCGGTTCCTCGGGGGGTCAGGGGGCGAGGGAGCAGTACTTC. Translation: CAGSSGGQGAREQYF.